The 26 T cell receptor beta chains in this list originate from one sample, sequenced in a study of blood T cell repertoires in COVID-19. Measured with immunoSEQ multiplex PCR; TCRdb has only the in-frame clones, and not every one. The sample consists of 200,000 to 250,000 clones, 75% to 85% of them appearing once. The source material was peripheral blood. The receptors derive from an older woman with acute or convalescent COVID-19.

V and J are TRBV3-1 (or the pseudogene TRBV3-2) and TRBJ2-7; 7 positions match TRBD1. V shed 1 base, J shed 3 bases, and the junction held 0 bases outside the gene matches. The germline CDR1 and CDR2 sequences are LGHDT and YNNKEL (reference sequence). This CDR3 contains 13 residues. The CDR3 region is CASSQGQGYEQYF. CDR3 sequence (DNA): TGTGCCAGCAGCCAAGGACAGGGCTACGAGCAGTACTTC.

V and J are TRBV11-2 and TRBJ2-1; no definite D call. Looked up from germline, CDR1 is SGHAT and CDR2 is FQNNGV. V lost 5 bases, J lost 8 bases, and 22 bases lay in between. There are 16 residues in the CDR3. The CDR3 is CASSRTGHVLADEQFF. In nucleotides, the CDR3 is TGTGCCAGCAGCCGTACTGGCCACGTGCTTGCGGATGAGCAGTTCTTC. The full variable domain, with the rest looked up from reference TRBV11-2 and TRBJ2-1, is EAGVAQSPRYKIIEKRQSVAFWCNPISGHATLYWYQQILGQGPKLLIQFQNNGVVDDSQLPKDRFSAERLKGVDSTLKIQPAKLEDSAVYLCASSRTGHVLADEQFFGPGTRLTVL.

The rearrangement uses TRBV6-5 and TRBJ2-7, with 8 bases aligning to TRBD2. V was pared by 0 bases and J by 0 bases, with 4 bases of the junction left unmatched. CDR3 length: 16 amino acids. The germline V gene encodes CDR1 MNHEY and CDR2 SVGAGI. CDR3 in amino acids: CASSYSRGGSSYEQYF. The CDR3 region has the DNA TGTGCCAGCAGTTACTCCCGGGGGGGTAGCTCCTACGAGCAGTACTTC.

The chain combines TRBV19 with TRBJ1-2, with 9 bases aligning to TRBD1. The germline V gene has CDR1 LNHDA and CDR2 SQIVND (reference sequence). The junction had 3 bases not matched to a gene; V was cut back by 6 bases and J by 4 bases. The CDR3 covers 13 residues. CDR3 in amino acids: CASSPGQGYGYTF. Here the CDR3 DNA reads TGTGCCAGTAGCCCGGGACAGGGCTATGGCTACACCTTC. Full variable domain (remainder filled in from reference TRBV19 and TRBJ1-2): DGGITQSPKYLFRKEGQNVTLSCEQNLNHDAMYWYRQDPGQGLRLIYYSQIVNDFQKGDIAEGYSVSREKKESFPLTVTSAQKNPTAFYLCASSPGQGYGYTFGSGTRLTVV.

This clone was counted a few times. CDR3 amino acids: CASSLGPGREGNTIYF. The CDR3 DNA follows: TGTGCCAGCAGCTTGGGACCAGGCCGGGAGGGAAACACCATATATTTT. V gene TRBV5-4 combines with J gene TRBJ1-3; D gene uncertain. With 0 bases removed from V and 4 bases from J, the gap between germline ends came to 14 bases. The length of the CDR3 is 16 residues. Germline loops: CDR1 SGHNT, CDR2 YYREEE (reference sequence).

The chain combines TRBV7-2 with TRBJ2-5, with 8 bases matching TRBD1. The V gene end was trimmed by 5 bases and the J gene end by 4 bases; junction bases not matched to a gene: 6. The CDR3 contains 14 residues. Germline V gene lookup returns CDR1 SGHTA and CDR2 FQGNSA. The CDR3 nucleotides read TGTGCCAGCAGCCGGACAGGGATGCGAGAGACCCAGTACTTC. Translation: CASSRTGMRETQYF.

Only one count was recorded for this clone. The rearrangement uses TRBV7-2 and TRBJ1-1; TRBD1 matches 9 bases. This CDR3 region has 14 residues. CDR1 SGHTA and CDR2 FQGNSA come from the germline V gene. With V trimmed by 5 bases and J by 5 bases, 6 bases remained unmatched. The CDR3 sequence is CASSIRQGGTEAFF. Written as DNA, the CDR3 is TGTGCCAGCAGCATCCGACAGGGGGGAACTGAAGCTTTCTTT.

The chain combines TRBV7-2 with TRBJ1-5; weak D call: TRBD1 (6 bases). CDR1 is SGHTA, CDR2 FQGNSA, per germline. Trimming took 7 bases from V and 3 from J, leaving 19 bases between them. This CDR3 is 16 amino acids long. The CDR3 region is CASTLGTPSLNQPQHF. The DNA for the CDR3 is TGTGCCAGCACCCTCGGGACACCCTCCCTCAATCAGCCCCAGCATTTT.

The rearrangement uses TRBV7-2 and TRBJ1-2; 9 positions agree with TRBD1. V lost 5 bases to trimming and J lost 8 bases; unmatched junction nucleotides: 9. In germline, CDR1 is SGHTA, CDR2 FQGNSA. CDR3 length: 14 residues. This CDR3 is CASSPGGQGVGYTF. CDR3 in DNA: TGTGCCAGCAGCCCTGGGGGACAGGGCGTGGGCTACACCTTC.

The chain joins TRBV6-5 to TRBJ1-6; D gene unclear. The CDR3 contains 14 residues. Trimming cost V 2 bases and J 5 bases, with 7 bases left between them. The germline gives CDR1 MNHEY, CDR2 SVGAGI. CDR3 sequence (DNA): TGTGCCAGCAGTTACCCCCAGAATAATTCACCCCTCCACTTT. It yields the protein CASSYPQNNSPLHF.

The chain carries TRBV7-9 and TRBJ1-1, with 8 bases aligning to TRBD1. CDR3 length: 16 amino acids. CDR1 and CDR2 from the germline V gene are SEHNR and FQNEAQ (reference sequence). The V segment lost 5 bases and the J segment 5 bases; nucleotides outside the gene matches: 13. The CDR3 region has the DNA TGTGCCAGCAGCGGTACCCCGACAGGGGAAAGGACTGAAGCTTTCTTT. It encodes CASSGTPTGERTEAFF. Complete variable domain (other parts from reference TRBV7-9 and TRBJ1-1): DTGVSQNPRHKITKRGQNVTFRCDPISEHNRLYWYRQTLGQGPEFLTYFQNEAQLEKSRLLSDRFSAERPKGSFSTLEIQRTEQGDSAMYLCASSGTPTGERTEAFFGQGTRLTVV.

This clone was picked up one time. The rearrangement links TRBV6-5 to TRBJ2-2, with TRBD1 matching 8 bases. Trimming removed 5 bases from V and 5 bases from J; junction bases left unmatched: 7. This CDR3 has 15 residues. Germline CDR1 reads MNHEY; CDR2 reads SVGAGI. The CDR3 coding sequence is TGTGCCAGCAGTACCCCTAACAGGGGGACCGGGGAGCTGTTTTTT. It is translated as CASSTPNRGTGELFF.

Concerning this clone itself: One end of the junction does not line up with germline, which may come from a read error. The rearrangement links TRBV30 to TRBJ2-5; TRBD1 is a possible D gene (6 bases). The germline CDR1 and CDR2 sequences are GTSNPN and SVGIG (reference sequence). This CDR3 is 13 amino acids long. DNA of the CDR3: TGTGCCTGTGACAGGACATCCCAAGCGACCCAGTACTTC. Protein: CACDRTSQATQYF.

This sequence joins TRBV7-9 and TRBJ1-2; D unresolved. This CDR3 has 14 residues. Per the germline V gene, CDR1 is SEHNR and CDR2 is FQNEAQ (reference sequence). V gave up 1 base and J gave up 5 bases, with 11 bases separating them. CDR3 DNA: TGTGCCAGCAGCTTAGATACGATAGCGTATGGCTACACCTTC. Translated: CASSLDTIAYGYTF. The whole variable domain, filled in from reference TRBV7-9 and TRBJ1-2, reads DTGVSQNPRHKITKRGQNVTFRCDPISEHNRLYWYRQTLGQGPEFLTYFQNEAQLEKSRLLSDRFSAERPKGSFSTLEIQRTEQGDSAMYLCASSLDTIAYGYTFGSGTRLTVV.

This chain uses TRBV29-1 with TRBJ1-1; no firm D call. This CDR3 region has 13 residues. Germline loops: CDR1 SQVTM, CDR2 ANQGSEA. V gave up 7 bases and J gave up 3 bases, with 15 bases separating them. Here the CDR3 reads CSGKTELDTEAFF. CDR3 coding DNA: TGCAGCGGGAAGACTGAATTGGACACTGAAGCTTTCTTT.

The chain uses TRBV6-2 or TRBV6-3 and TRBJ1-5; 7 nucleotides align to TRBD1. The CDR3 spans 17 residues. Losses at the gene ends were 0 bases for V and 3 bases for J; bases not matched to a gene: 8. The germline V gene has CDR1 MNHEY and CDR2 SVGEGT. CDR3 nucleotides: TGTGCCAGCAGTTACTCGACAGGGCAGGGGTTCAATCAGCCCCAGCATTTT. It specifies CASSYSTGQGFNQPQHF.

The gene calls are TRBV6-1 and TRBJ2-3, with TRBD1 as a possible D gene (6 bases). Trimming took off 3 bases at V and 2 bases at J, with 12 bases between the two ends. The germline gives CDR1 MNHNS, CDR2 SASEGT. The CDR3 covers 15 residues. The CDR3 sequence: CASSERRGTTDTQYF. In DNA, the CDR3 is TGTGCCAGCAGTGAGCGCAGGGGAACCACAGATACGCAGTATTTT.

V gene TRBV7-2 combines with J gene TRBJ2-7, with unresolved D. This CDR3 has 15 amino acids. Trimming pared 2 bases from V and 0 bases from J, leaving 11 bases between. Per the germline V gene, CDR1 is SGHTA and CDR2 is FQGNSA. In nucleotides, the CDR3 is TGTGCCAGCAGCTTAAGTCTCAGTCCCTCCTACGAGCAGTACTTC. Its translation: CASSLSLSPSYEQYF.

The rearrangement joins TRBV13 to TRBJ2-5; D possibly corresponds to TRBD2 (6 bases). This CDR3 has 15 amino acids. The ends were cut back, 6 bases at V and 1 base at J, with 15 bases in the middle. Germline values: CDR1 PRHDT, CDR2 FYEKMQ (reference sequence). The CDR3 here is CASSIGRGAQETQYF. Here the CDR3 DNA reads TGTGCCAGCAGTATAGGGCGGGGAGCCCAAGAGACCCAGTACTTC.

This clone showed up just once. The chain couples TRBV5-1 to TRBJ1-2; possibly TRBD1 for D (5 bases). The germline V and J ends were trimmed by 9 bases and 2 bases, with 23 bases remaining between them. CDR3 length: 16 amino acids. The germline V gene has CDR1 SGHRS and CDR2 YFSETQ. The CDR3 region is CATSQDTSGGNYGYTF. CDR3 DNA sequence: TGCGCCACCTCTCAGGACACCTCGGGAGGCAACTATGGCTACACCTTC. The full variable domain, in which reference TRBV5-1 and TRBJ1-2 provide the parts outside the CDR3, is KAGVTQTPRYLIKTRGQQVTLSCSPISGHRSVSWYQQTPGQGLQFLFEYFSETQRNKGNFPGRFSGRQFSNSRSEMNVSTLELGDSALYLCATSQDTSGGNYGYTFGSGTRLTVV.

The DNA for the CDR3 is TGCGCCAGCAGCGTGACTCCAGATACGCAGTATTTT. Amino acids: CASSVTPDTQYF. The V and J genes are TRBV5-1 and TRBJ2-3; D ambiguous. CDR1 and CDR2 from the germline V gene are SGHRS and YFSETQ. This CDR3 is 12 amino acids long. The V end lost 4 bases, the J end lost 4 bases, and 7 bases lay between the germline ends.

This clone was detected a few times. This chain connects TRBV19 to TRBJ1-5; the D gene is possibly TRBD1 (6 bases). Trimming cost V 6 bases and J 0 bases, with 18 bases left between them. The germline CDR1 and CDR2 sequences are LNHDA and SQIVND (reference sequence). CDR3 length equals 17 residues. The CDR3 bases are TGTGCCAGTAGCCCTACAGGGAGAACATATAGCAATCAGCCCCAGCATTTT. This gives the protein CASSPTGRTYSNQPQHF.

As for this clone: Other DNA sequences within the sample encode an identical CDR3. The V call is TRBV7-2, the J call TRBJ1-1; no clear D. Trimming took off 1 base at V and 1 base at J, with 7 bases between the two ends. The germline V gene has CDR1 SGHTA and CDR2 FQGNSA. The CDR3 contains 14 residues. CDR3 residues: CASSLGPGNTEAFF. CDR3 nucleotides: TGTGCCAGCAGCTTAGGTCCCGGGAACACTGAAGCTTTCTTT.

The CDR3 sequence is CASSVGDSGGLDTQYF. DNA for the CDR3: TGTGCCAGCAGCGTAGGGGATAGCGGGGGTCTTGATACGCAGTATTTT. The chain employs TRBV9 and TRBJ2-3, with 9 bases lining up with TRBD2. J was trimmed by 6 bases and V by 0 bases; bases with no gene match: 8. This CDR3 is 16 amino acids long. Germline V CDR1 and CDR2: SGDLS, YYNGEE.

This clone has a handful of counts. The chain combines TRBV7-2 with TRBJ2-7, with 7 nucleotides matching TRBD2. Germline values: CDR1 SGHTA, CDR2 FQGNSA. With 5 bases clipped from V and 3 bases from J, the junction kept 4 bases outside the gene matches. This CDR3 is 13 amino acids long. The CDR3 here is CASSARTSYEQYF. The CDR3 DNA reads TGTGCCAGCAGCGCCCGGACTAGCTACGAGCAGTACTTC.

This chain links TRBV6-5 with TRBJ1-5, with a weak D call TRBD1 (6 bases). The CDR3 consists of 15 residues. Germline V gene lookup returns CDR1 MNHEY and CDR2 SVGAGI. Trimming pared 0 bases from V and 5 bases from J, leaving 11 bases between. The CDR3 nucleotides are TGTGCCAGCAGTTACTCGAGGCAGGGGCATCAGCCCCAGCATTTT. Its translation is CASSYSRQGHQPQHF.